The 5 T cell receptor beta chains in this list originate from one sample, sequenced in a study of blood T cell repertoires in COVID-19. TCRdb keeps only in-frame clones here, not all; method: immunoSEQ multiplex PCR. This sample yields 210,000 or so clones, of which 85% to 90% are seen a single time; 2.7% belongs to the top ten. Material: peripheral blood. The receptor source for this set is a man aged 30-40 years with COVID-19, enrolled during active disease.

The V gene is TRBV24-1, the J gene TRBJ1-3, with a weak D call TRBD1 (6 bases). Germline CDR1 is KGHDR and CDR2 is SFDVKD. The CDR3 is made up of 12 amino acids. Trimming took 5 bases from V and 8 from J, leaving 9 bases between them. This CDR3 is CATSARGHTIYF. The CDR3 DNA reads TGTGCCACCAGTGCCAGGGGACACACCATATATTTT.

This clone was seen more than once but under ten times. The chain carries TRBV19 and TRBJ1-3; 8 bases fit TRBD1. CDR1 is LNHDA and CDR2 is SQIVND in the germline V gene (reference sequence). The CDR3 length is 15 residues. V was clipped by 6 bases and J by 2 bases; unmatched bases: 6. CDR3 loop: CASRGQEAAGNTIYF. The CDR3 nucleotides read TGTGCCAGTAGGGGACAGGAAGCTGCTGGAAACACCATATATTTT.

The rearrangement uses TRBV19 and TRBJ2-3; maybe TRBD2 (6 bases). The germline CDR1 and CDR2 sequences are LNHDA and SQIVND (reference sequence). V lost 0 bases and J lost 0, with 10 bases in between. This CDR3 has 16 residues. The CDR3 nucleotides are TGTGCCAGTAGTATAGAACGGGAGTCTAGCACAGATACGCAGTATTTT. This gives the protein CASSIERESSTDTQYF.

This clone was picked up one time. The chain couples TRBV6-2 or TRBV6-3 to TRBJ1-1; 7 bases are shared with TRBD1. Germline loops: CDR1 MNHEY, CDR2 SVGEGT. This CDR3 region has 16 residues. V trimming: 2 bases; J trimming: 5 bases; junction bases outside the gene matches: 11. CDR3 nucleotides: TGTGCCAGCAGTTACACCCCCACAGGGGTAGGAACTGAAGCTTTCTTT. Translated, it gives CASSYTPTGVGTEAFF.

The rearrangement joins TRBV5-1 to TRBJ1-1; D is undetermined. The CDR3 consists of 14 residues. Trimming cost V 0 bases and J 1 base, with 7 bases left between them. Germline V gives CDR1 SGHRS, CDR2 YFSETQ. The CDR3 DNA follows: TGCGCCAGCAGCTTGGAGTTTAGGAACACTGAAGCTTTCTTT. Its protein product is CASSLEFRNTEAFF.